This TCR beta chain came from a study of T cell responses to AZD1222 COVID-19 vaccine. CDR1 KGHDR and CDR2 SFDVKD come from the germline V gene. With 5 bases removed from V and 0 bases from J, the gap between germline ends came to 6 bases. CDR3 length equals 13 residues. Here immunoSEQ multiplex PCR was the method, and the copy in TCRdb shows in-frame clones only, minus some. The data hold about 150,000 clones, with 80% to 90% observed a single time. The specimen comprised peripheral blood, sampled on day 0 of MenACWY control vaccination. The clonotype comes from an adult in good health. This chain links TRBV24-1 with TRBJ2-5; D gene uncertain. The CDR3 DNA is TGTGCCACCAGTGCAGGACACCAAGAGACCCAGTACTTC. The encoded protein is CATSAGHQETQYF.